This paragraph reports one TCR beta chain. These data come from a study of blood T cell repertoires in COVID-19. Sequencing was performed with immunoSEQ multiplex PCR; in TCRdb, only in-frame clones are kept and a portion is missing. The repertoire holds approximately 50,000 clones, around 87% seen once, with 7.8% in the top ten. In germline, CDR1 is SNHLY, CDR2 FYNNEI. The CDR3 extends over 13 amino acids. The trim removed 8 bases at V and 6 bases at J, leaving 6 bases unmatched. The chain recombines TRBV2 with TRBJ2-5; 10 bases map to TRBD1. Material: peripheral blood. This clonotype originated in a man aged 50 to 60 with active COVID-19. CDR3 nucleotides: TGTGCCAGCTTGGGACAGGGGTCCAAGACCCAGTACTTC. It is translated as CASLGQGSKTQYF.